The clone carrying this T cell receptor (beta chain) was counted at least ten times. Antigen: not known. These data come from a study of blood T cells in healthy people across ages. Study outcomes and limitations: The study regarded diversity estimates from one million T cells as underestimates.

V shed 0 bases and J shed 2 bases, with 1 base lying between them. The CDR3 runs to 12 residues. Per germline, CDR1 LNHNV and CDR2 YYDKDF (reference sequence). PCR was performed a second time for about 7 to 12 cycles using a sample-barcoded 5' primer and a J-beta primer mix. The study obtained at least 3 million CDR3-containing paired-end reads from every sample. TCRdb used MiXCR to reprocess the 5' RACE reads, holding one entry per CDR3 protein. The sample lists around 2 million distinct CDR3 sequences; about two fifths were seen once. Healthy Russian Caucasian donors spanned ages about 6 to 100 years. Ten milliliters of peripheral blood were drawn from each donor.

Sequencing was performed on blood. This receptor was taken from a human donor in good health. The gene calls are TRBV15 and TRBJ1-2; no clear D. CDR3: CATSRDNYGYTF. The CDR3 nucleotides read TGTGCCACCAGCAGAGACAACTATGGCTACACCTTC.